A selection of T cell receptor beta chains follows, all from one sample in a study of early T cells in non-severe SARS-CoV-2 infection. TCRdb re-derived calls from the 5' RACE reads in MiXCR, one entry per CDR3 protein. The sample shows about 64,000 distinct CDR3 sequences, approximately 11% of them seen only once. The sample here was whole blood, taken at baseline. The receptor source for this set is an adult who was a healthcare worker with PCR-confirmed SARS-CoV-2 infection or an uninfected control (not recorded which). Both conserved end residues are part of each CDR3. A D gene is named only where the DNA matches it firmly. Size is omitted from some rows. Given values are once, few, many or a class for expanded clones.

v_call	clone_size	d_call	j_call	cdr3_aa	cdr3_nt
TRBV7-2	few	NA	TRBJ1-1	CASSARSLNTEAFF	TGTGCCAGCAGCGCCCGGTCATTGAACACTGAAGCTTTCTTT
TRBV7-2	few	TRBD1	TRBJ2-1	CASSLEGRGFPYNEQFF	TGTGCCAGCAGCTTAGAGGGCAGGGGGTTTCCCTACAATGAGCAGTTCTTC
TRBV6-5	NA	NA	TRBJ2-7	CASSYRGQNYEQYF	TGTGCCAGCAGTTACCGCGGACAGAACTACGAGCAGTACTTC
TRBV5-5	many	NA	TRBJ2-5	CASSLAGSFLETQYF	TGTGCCAGCAGCTTAGCCGGATCCTTCCTGGAGACCCAGTACTTC
TRBV7-9	many	NA	TRBJ2-2	CASSSRDRDTGELFF	TGTGCCAGCAGCTCGAGGGATCGTGACACCGGGGAGCTGTTTTTT
TRBV29-1	many	TRBD1	TRBJ2-7	CSVSHRTGPIDYYEQYF	TGCAGCGTCTCTCATCGGACAGGCCCAATTGATTACTACGAGCAGTACTTC
TRBV7-9	few	NA	TRBJ2-1	CASSSRGTSEQFF	TGTGCCAGCAGCTCAAGAGGGACAAGTGAGCAGTTCTTC
TRBV12-3/TRBV12-4	few	NA	TRBJ1-5	CASSLVDNQPQHF	TGTGCCAGCAGTTTAGTCGACAATCAGCCCCAGCATTTT
TRBV6-2/TRBV6-3	NA	TRBD2	TRBJ2-5	CASRTSGQETQYF	TGTGCCAGCAGGACTAGCGGACAAGAGACCCAGTACTTC
TRBV16	many	NA	TRBJ2-2	CASSQSSGTGELFF	TGTGCCAGCAGCCAATCGTCGGGCACCGGGGAGCTGTTTTTT
TRBV24-1	NA	NA	TRBJ1-6	CATSDWDWDSYNSPLHF	TGTGCCACCAGTGATTGGGACTGGGACTCCTATAATTCACCCCTCCACTTT
TRBV12-3/TRBV12-4	few	NA	TRBJ1-2	CASSPRLLPGYTF	TGTGCCAGCAGCCCCCGACTCCTACCTGGCTACACCTTC
TRBV20-1	NA	TRBD2	TRBJ2-1	CSASRTSGGNEQFF	TGCAGTGCTAGCAGGACTAGCGGGGGGAATGAGCAGTTCTTC
TRBV7-2	few	TRBD2	TRBJ2-1	CASSFPSGGVWNEQFF	TGTGCCAGCAGCTTTCCCAGCGGGGGGGTTTGGAATGAGCAGTTCTTC
TRBV10-3	few	NA	TRBJ1-6	CAISESPGRYNSPLHF	TGTGCCATCAGTGAGTCCCCGGGACGCTATAATTCACCCCTCCACTTT
TRBV11-2	many	TRBD2	TRBJ2-2	CASSSLAGRNTGELFF	TGTGCCAGCAGCTCGTTAGCGGGGAGGAACACCGGGGAGCTGTTTTTT
TRBV12-3/TRBV12-4	few	NA	TRBJ2-2	CASSLYRDLNTGELFF	TGTGCCAGCAGTCTCTACAGGGATTTGAACACCGGGGAGCTGTTTTTT
TRBV7-7	NA	TRBD1	TRBJ2-1	CASSPDRVSYNEQFF	TGTGCTAGCAGCCCAGACAGGGTTTCCTACAATGAGCAGTTCTTC
TRBV18	many	NA	TRBJ2-1	CASSPGGEQFF	TGTGCCAGCTCACCGGGAGGTGAGCAGTTCTTC
TRBV2	NA	TRBD1	TRBJ2-2	CASSRDSFTGELFF	TGTGCCAGCAGCCGGGACAGCTTCACCGGGGAGCTGTTTTTT
TRBV10-3	few	NA	TRBJ1-4	CAISEQGAEKLFF	TGTGCCATCAGTGAGCAGGGTGCGGAAAAACTGTTTTTT
TRBV12-3/TRBV12-4	few	NA	TRBJ2-3	CASSLGVGPDTQYF	TGTGCCAGCAGTTTAGGAGTAGGGCCAGATACGCAGTATTTT
TRBV6-1	few	NA	TRBJ1-1	CASSATTGNAEAFF	TGTGCCAGCAGTGCCACGACTGGGAACGCTGAAGCTTTCTTT
TRBV30	few	TRBD1	TRBJ2-2	CAWTDRPIGTGELFF	TGTGCCTGGACGGACAGGCCGATCGGCACCGGGGAGCTGTTTTTT
TRBV12-3/TRBV12-4	few	TRBD2	TRBJ2-1	CASSLITSGGSNEQFF	TGTGCCAGCAGTTTAATAACTAGCGGGGGCTCCAATGAGCAGTTCTTC
TRBV12-5	NA	NA	TRBJ1-2	CASGLSGSYGYTF	TGTGCTAGTGGTTTGTCCGGGTCCTATGGCTACACCTTC
TRBV4-2	many	TRBD2	TRBJ2-3	CASSQGLAGGPDTQYF	TGTGCCAGCAGCCAAGGACTAGCGGGGGGGCCAGATACGCAGTATTTT